The T cell receptor beta chain described here comes from a study of T-cell reconstitution after alpha-beta-depleted transplantation in children. The germline gives CDR1 MNHNY, CDR2 SVGAGI (reference sequence). This CDR3 region has 13 residues. The V and J ends lost 7 bases and 5 bases, in that order; junction bases with no gene match: 7. Unique molecular identifiers were incorporated when the TCRbeta library was constructed. TCRdb re-called the PCR reads with MiXCR, one entry per CDR3 protein. Of a few hundred thousand distinct CDR3 sequences detected, about 17% appear once; the ten largest clones hold more than 2.5%.

This sequence joins TRBV6-6 and TRBJ2-5; TRBD2 matches 7 bases. The sequence came from a human donor who donated a stem cell graft to a child with acute lymphoblastic leukemia. Sample: PBMCs from the stem cell graft donor, taken from the stem cell graft. CDR3 region: CASILGGSETQYF. CDR3 sequence (DNA): TGTGCCAGCATCTTGGGAGGGTCCGAGACCCAGTACTTC.